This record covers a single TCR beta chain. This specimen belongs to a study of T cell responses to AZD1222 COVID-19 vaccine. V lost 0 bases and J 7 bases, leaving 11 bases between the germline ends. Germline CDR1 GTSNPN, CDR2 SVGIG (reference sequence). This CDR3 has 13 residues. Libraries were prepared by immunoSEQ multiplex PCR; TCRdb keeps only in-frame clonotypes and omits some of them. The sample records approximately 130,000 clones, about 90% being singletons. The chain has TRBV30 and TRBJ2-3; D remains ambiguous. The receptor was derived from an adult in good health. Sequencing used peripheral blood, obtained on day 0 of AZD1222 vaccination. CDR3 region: CAWSVRFRNTQYF. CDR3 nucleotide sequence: TGTGCCTGGAGTGTACGGTTCAGAAATACGCAGTATTTT.